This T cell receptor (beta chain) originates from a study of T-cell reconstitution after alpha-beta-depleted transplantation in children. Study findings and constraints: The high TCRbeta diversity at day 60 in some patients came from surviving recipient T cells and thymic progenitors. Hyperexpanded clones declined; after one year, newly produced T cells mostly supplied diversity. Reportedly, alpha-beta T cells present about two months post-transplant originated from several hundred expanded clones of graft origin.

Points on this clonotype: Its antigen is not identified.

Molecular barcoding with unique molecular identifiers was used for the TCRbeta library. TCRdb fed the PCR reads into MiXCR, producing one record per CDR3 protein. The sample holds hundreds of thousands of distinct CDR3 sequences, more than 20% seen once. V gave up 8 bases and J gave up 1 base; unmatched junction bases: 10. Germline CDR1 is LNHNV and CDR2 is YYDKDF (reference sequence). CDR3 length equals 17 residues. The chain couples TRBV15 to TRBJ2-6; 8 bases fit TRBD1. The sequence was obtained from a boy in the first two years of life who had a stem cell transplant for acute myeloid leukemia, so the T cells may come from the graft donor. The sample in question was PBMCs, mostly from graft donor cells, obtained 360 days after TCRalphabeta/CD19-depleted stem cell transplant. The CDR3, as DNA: TGTGCCACCTTCCCGGGACAGGCCCTTTCTGGGGCCAACGTCCTGACTTTC. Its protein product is CATFPGQALSGANVLTF. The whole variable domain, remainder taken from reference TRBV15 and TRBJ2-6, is DAMVIQNPRYQVTQFGKPVTLSCSQTLNHNVMYWYQQKSSQAPKLLFHYYDKDFNNEADTPDNFQSRRPNTSFCFLDIRSPGLGDTAMYLCATFPGQALSGANVLTFGAGSRLTVL.